This T cell receptor (beta chain) was recovered during a study of beta chain features in type 1 diabetes. Looking at the study overall: Regarding age, gender and cell yields, patients proved similar to healthy donors.

The CDR3 consists of 15 residues. The germline V gene encodes CDR1 SGHKS and CDR2 YYEKEE (reference sequence). The sequenced template was cDNA made from the entire isolated RNA. The method was immunoSEQ multiplex PCR; TCRdb's version includes in-frame clones alone and lacks a portion of them. This table holds about 320,000 clones, 11% to 15% found once. Of note for this clone: One end of the junction fails to match germline, which may point to a read error.

This sequence originates from a man younger than 45 in good health. Material for sequencing was central memory CD4+ T cells from blood. The chain carries TRBV5-5 and TRBJ1-2; no firm D call. The CDR3 DNA is TGCGCCAGCAGCCCCTCGGGATTGACTAACTATGGCTACACCTTC. It translates to CASSPSGLTNYGYTF.